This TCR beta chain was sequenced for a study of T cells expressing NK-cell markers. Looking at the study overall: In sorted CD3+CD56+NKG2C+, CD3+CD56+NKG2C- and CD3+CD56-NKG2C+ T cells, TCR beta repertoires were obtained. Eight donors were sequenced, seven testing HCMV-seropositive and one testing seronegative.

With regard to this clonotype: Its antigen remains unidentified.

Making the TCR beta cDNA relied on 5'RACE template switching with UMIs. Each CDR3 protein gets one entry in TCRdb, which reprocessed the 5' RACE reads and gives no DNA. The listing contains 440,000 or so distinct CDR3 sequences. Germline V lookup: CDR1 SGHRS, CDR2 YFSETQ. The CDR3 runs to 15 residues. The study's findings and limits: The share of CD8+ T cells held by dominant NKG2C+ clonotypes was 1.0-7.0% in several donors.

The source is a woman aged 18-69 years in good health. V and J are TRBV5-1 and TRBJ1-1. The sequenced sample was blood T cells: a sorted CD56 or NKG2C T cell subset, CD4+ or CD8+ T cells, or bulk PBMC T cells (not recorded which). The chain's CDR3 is CASSSAGTLDTEAFF.